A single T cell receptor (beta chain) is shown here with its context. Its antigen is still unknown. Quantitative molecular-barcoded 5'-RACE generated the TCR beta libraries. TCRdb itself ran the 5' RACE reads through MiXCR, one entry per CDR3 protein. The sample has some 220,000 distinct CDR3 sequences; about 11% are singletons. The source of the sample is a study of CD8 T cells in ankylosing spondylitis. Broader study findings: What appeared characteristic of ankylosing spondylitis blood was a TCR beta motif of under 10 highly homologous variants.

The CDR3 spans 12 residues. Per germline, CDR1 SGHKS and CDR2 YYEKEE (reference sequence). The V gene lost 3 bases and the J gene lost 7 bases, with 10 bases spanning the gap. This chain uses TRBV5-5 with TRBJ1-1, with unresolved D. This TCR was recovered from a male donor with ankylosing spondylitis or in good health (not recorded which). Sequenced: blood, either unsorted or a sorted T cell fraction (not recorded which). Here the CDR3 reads CASSSTVFEAFF. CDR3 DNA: TGTGCCAGCAGCTCGACGGTGTTTGAAGCTTTCTTT.